The 13 T cell receptor beta chains in this list originate from one sample, sequenced in a study of T cell changes during pregnancy in multiple sclerosis (dated by TCRdb to the late 2010s). The library was produced with the immunoSEQ multiplex PCR assay. In TCRdb, the immuneACCESS table is reduced to in-frame sequences with V and J assigned. These tables do not hold every clone; where another copy was compared, an unresolved V gene accounts for under half, and the others remain unexplained. The sample data list around 70,000 clones, and about 90% of these were observed just once. The ten largest clones capture roughly 1.5% of the sample. This specimen was peripheral blood, taken after pregnancy. These receptor sequences come from a female donor with multiple sclerosis, enrolled in a pregnancy study.

This sequence joins TRBV10-3 and TRBJ2-7, with 7 bases lining up with TRBD1. Germline values: CDR1 ENHRY, CDR2 SYGVKD. The CDR3 consists of 14 residues. The V and J ends lost 4 bases and 2 bases, in that order; junction bases with no gene match: 5. Here the CDR3 DNA reads TGTGCCATCAGTGTATCCGACAGGGCCTACGAGCAGTACTTC. Its translation is CAISVSDRAYEQYF.

This sequence joins TRBV5-1 and TRBJ2-3, with 8 nucleotides matching TRBD1. CDR3 length: 15 residues. V gave up 3 bases and J gave up 2 bases; unmatched junction bases: 5. CDR1 and CDR2 (germline): SGHRS, YFSETQ. The CDR3 DNA sequence: TGCGCCAGCAGCTCGACAGGGGAATACACAGATACGCAGTATTTT. This codes for CASSSTGEYTDTQYF. The whole variable domain, remainder taken from reference TRBV5-1 and TRBJ2-3, is KAGVTQTPRYLIKTRGQQVTLSCSPISGHRSVSWYQQTPGQGLQFLFEYFSETQRNKGNFPGRFSGRQFSNSRSEMNVSTLELGDSALYLCASSSTGEYTDTQYFGPGTRLTVL.

A word on this clone: At the DNA level, this CDR3 is encoded by other sequences in the same sample as well. The V call is TRBV10-1, the J call TRBJ2-3; no firm D call. With 2 bases removed from V and 2 bases from J, the gap between germline ends came to 8 bases. The CDR3 length is 14 residues. Germline values: CDR1 WNHNN, CDR2 SYGVQD (reference sequence). The CDR3 region is CASSERGSTDTQYF. CDR3 nucleotides: TGCGCCAGCAGTGAGAGAGGATCCACAGATACGCAGTATTTT.

The rearrangement joins TRBV11-3 to TRBJ2-3; D is unresolved. This CDR3 is built from 13 residues. V was trimmed by 3 bases and J by 5 bases, leaving 9 bases between them. The V gene's germline CDR1 is SGHNT and CDR2 YENEEA. In nucleotides, the CDR3 is TGTGCCAGCAGCTTTAGATACGTAGATACGCAGTATTTT. Residues: CASSFRYVDTQYF.

This sequence joins TRBV29-1 and TRBJ2-7; 8 bases fit TRBD1. Germline V gene sequence: CDR1 SQVTM, CDR2 ANQGSEA. There are 12 residues in the CDR3. The V and J ends lost 3 bases and 6 bases, in that order; junction bases with no gene match: 4. The CDR3 is CSVEGTGTEQYF. The DNA of the CDR3 is TGCAGCGTTGAGGGGACAGGTACCGAGCAGTACTTC.

A note on this clone: An end of the junction does not agree with germline; a read error may underlie this. The chain uses TRBV11-2 and TRBJ2-3; TRBD1 is a possible D gene (5 bases). The CDR3 totals 16 residues. The V gene's germline CDR1 is SGHAT and CDR2 FQNNGV. Here the CDR3 reads CASSPGAEEPTNTQYF. DNA of the CDR3: TGTGCCAGCAGCCCTGGGGCTGAAGAACCCACAAATACGCAGTATTTT.

The CDR3 DNA reads as TGTGCCAGCAGCGGCGGACAAAAAGTGGAGACCCAGTACTTC. It specifies CASSGGQKVETQYF. V usage is TRBV9 and J usage is TRBJ2-5, with D possibly matching TRBD1 (5 bases). The CDR3 consists of 14 residues. Germline CDR1 and CDR2: SGDLS and YYNGEE. V lost 3 bases, J lost 5 bases, and 14 bases lay in between.

This chain uses TRBV7-9 with TRBJ1-4; tentatively, D is TRBD1 (5 bases). From germline, CDR1 is SEHNR and CDR2 FQNEAQ (reference sequence). The V gene lost 4 bases and the J gene lost 3 bases, with 12 bases spanning the gap. The CDR3 is 15 amino acids. CDR3 sequence: CASSSTGFANEKLFF. CDR3 nucleotides: TGTGCCAGCAGCTCAACAGGTTTTGCTAATGAAAAACTGTTTTTT.

The chain links TRBV30 to TRBJ1-1, with 7 bases aligning to TRBD1. Germline values: CDR1 GTSNPN, CDR2 SVGIG (reference sequence). This CDR3 has 17 residues. The V and J ends lost 1 base and 7 bases, in that order; junction bases with no gene match: 18. The CDR3 here is CAWSAPLDDRDGIEAFF. The CDR3 DNA sequence: TGTGCCTGGAGTGCCCCTCTCGACGACAGGGACGGCATTGAAGCTTTCTTT.

Comments on this clone: One junction end disagrees with the germline gene, perhaps due to a read error. The genes are TRBV7-7 and TRBJ2-7; 8 bases fit TRBD2. Germline V gives CDR1 SSHAT, CDR2 FNYEAQ (reference sequence). This CDR3 has 14 amino acids. The CDR3 DNA follows: TGTGCTAGCAGCTTACAAGCGGGAGACAACGAGCAGTACTTC. It specifies CASSLQAGDNEQYF.

As DNA, the CDR3 is TGTGCCAGCCGGACAGGGGAGGGCTATGGCTACACCTTC. This sequence encodes CASRTGEGYGYTF. The rearrangement uses TRBV28 and TRBJ1-2, with TRBD1 matching 9 bases. CDR1 is MDHEN and CDR2 is SYDVKM in the germline V gene. J was trimmed by 4 bases and V by 8 bases; bases with no gene match: 5. The CDR3 extends over 13 amino acids.

CDR3 in amino acids: CAWSVDSGNEQFF. CDR3 bases: TGTGCCTGGAGTGTAGACAGTGGGAATGAGCAGTTCTTC. V usage is TRBV30 and J usage is TRBJ2-1, with D tentatively TRBD1 (5 bases). In germline, CDR1 is GTSNPN, CDR2 SVGIG (reference sequence). The CDR3 runs to 13 residues. V was clipped by 0 bases and J by 7 bases, with 10 bases between them.

The V and J genes are TRBV18 and TRBJ1-1, with unresolved D. The germline V gene has CDR1 KGHSH and CDR2 LQKENI. V lost 4 bases, J lost 0 bases, and 18 bases lay in between. CDR3 length: 17 residues. The DNA for the CDR3 is TGTGCCAGCTCACTGACACGGTCGCGGGAGATGAACACTGAAGCTTTCTTT. Protein: CASSLTRSREMNTEAFF.